This T cell receptor (beta chain) was captured by sequencing in a study of shared clonotypes between healthy human individuals. Overall study: The donor pool was made up of a couple of women and a few men aged 18 to 49. Findings and limits, study-wide: A few donors had 4% to 6.5% of their naive CD4 clonotypes in common.

Generated by immunoSEQ multiplex PCR, the TCRdb table keeps only in-frame clones and is missing some. The repertoire holds about 2.1 million clones, more than 85% seen once, with around 1.7% in the top ten. CD45RO-negative CD8 cells positively selected for CCR7 made up the naive population, which excluded terminally differentiated effector memory CD45RA+ cells. About this clone itself: The antigen is undetermined.

The CDR3 loop spans 19 amino acids. Germline CDR1 ENHRY, CDR2 SYGVKD. Trimming removed 2 bases from V and 1 base from J, with 20 bases in between. V gene TRBV10-3 combines with J gene TRBJ2-2; D not resolved. This receptor was obtained from a man aged 18 to 35 in good health. Some clones in this sample may be carry-over from other donors' samples. The sequencing sample was made of naive CD8+ T cells from PBMCs. CDR3 residues: CAISEHSGLGAGNTGELFF. Here the CDR3 DNA reads TGTGCCATCAGTGAGCATTCAGGTCTCGGTGCAGGGAACACCGGGGAGCTGTTTTTT.